The clone carrying this T cell receptor beta chain was seen only a few times. The source of the sample is a study of T cells in Graves' hyperthyroidism and ophthalmopathy. The germline V and J ends were trimmed by 5 bases and 8 bases, with 19 bases remaining between them. CDR3 size: 15 residues. Germline CDR1 MNHEY, CDR2 SMNVEV (reference sequence). RNA transcripts provided the source from which TCR beta CDR3 regions were amplified. The HTBI primer set was used in a first-round RT-PCR of the TCR CDR3. TCRdb re-called the multiplex PCR reads with MiXCR, one entry per CDR3 protein. The sample carries about 350,000 distinct CDR3 sequences, around 13% recorded once. Patients with uncontrolled infections, other autoimmune diseases, pregnancy or lactation were excluded.

J is TRBJ2-1 and V is TRBV27, with D possibly matching TRBD2 (5 bases). This sequence was found in a woman in her twenties or thirties with Graves' hyperthyroidism. The sample was blood. The CDR3 region is CASSPEDERRDEQFF. The DNA of the CDR3 is TGTGCCAGCAGTCCAGAGGACGAGCGGCGCGATGAGCAGTTCTTC.